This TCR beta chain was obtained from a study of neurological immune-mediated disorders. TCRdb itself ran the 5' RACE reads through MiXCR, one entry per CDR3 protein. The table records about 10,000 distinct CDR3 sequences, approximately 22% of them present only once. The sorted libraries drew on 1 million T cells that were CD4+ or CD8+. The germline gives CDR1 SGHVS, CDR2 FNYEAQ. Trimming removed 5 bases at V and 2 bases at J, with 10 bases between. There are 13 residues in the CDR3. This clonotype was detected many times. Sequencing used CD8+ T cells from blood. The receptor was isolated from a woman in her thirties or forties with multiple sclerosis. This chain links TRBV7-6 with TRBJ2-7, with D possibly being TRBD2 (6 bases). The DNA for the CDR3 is TGTGCCAGCAGCCGCGGGGAAGCCTACGAGCAGTACTTC. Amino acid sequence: CASSRGEAYEQYF.